This T cell receptor (beta chain) was sequenced in a study of OX40 agonist ivuxolimab in advanced cancers. As for the study in general: In this cohort, patients received ivuxolimab, an agonistic anti-OX40 (CD134) antibody. Partial responses were achieved by three patients, of whom one had hepatocellular carcinoma and two had cutaneous melanoma.

Concerning this clone: Antigen specificity is unknown.

Clones were read by immunoSEQ multiplex PCR, and TCRdb kept only the in-frame ones, dropping some. This sample yields around 84,000 clones, of which approximately 89% are seen a single time; roughly 0.2% belongs to the top ten. This CDR3 spans 12 amino acids. With 0 bases removed from V and 4 bases from J, the gap between germline ends came to 5 bases. Germline CDR1 SGHRS, CDR2 YFSETQ. Overall study results and limits: CD8+ T cells averaged more expanded clones than CD4+.

V gene TRBV5-1 combines with J gene TRBJ2-7, with D uncertain. Here the sequenced sample was CD4+ or CD8+ T cells sorted from blood, taken in a trial of the OX40 agonist ivuxolimab. The TCR comes from an adult with an advanced solid tumor such as melanoma, head and neck, liver or kidney cancer. The CDR3, as DNA: TGCGCCAGCAGCTTGGACGGGTACGAGCAGTACTTC. It specifies CASSLDGYEQYF. Drawing the rest from reference TRBV5-1 and TRBJ2-7, the complete variable domain is KAGVTQTPRYLIKTRGQQVTLSCSPISGHRSVSWYQQTPGQGLQFLFEYFSETQRNKGNFPGRFSGRQFSNSRSEMNVSTLELGDSALYLCASSLDGYEQYFGPGTRLTVT.